This T cell receptor (beta chain) was captured by sequencing in a study of control samples from healthy donors and cancer patients. There are 11 residues in the CDR3. Germline CDR1 reads DFQATT; CDR2 reads SNEGSKA (reference sequence). V dropped 7 bases and J dropped 4; count of bases not matched to a gene: 2. Repertoires were generated with immunoSEQ multiplex PCR, while TCRdb's copy carries only in-frame clones and drops some. The sample lists approximately 70,000 clones, roughly 87% occurring once. The V call is TRBV20-1, the J call TRBJ2-7, with 9 bases fitting TRBD1. The material sequenced was PBMCs. The TCR comes from a man in his 60s with colorectal cancer. The CDR3 nucleotides read TGCAGTGGGGACAGGGATTACGAGCAGTACTTC. Amino acids: CSGDRDYEQYF.